The 5 T cell receptor beta chains in this list originate from one sample, sequenced in a study of follicular helper T cells after annual influenza vaccination. Only in-frame clones appear in the TCRdb table, and some are missing; sequencing was by immunoSEQ multiplex PCR. Found here are 8,000 to 13,000 clones, around four fifths of them singletons; the top ten hold under 0.4%. Time point given: 2015-2016 season, 7 days after influenza vaccination. Here the sequenced sample was CXCR5- memory CD4+ T cells sorted from blood, taken 7 days after influenza vaccination. The receptors originated from an adult who received the influenza vaccine.

The V and J genes are TRBV7-2 and TRBJ1-2; TRBD1 agrees at 10 bases. Germline V gene lookup returns CDR1 SGHTA and CDR2 FQGNSA. The CDR3 contains 14 residues. V lost 5 bases to trimming and J lost 2 bases; unmatched junction nucleotides: 2. The CDR3 is CASSRQGANYGYTF. The CDR3 nucleotides are TGTGCCAGCAGCCGACAGGGGGCGAACTATGGCTACACCTTC.

The chain recombines TRBV6-5 with TRBJ2-1; 9 bases map to TRBD1. The CDR3 runs 15 residues. CDR1 MNHEY and CDR2 SVGAGI come from the germline V gene. Trimming took 6 bases from V and 5 from J; bases not matched to a gene: 8. The CDR3 DNA is TGTGCCAGCAGGAGGGACAGGGTACCCAACAATGAGCAGTTCTTC. As protein: CASRRDRVPNNEQFF.

This clone came up once. The CDR3 end shows no conserved phenylalanine or tryptophan, and so a read error is likely. The DNA is left out, because the CDR3 cannot be placed on it with certainty; the CDR3 is given as TCRdb lists it. The chain recombines TRBV5-1 with TRBJ1-1. The germline gives CDR1 SGHRS, CDR2 YFSETQ. The CDR3 numbers 13 amino acids, ends counted. CDR3 sequence: CASSPEGRRPPVM.

The chain couples TRBV18 to TRBJ2-7; D is perhaps TRBD2 (7 bases). Looked up from germline, CDR1 is KGHSH and CDR2 is LQKENI. This CDR3 comprises 17 residues. Between the trimmed V and J ends, which lost 3 bases and 3 bases, there was a span of 21 bases. CDR3 loop: CASSPYRTRGGDYEQYF. The CDR3 bases are TGTGCCAGCTCACCTTATCGGACGAGAGGGGGGGACTACGAGCAGTACTTC.

This sequence joins TRBV7-6 and TRBJ2-5, with 9 bases identical to TRBD2. The germline CDR1 and CDR2 sequences are SGHVS and FNYEAQ. Trimming removed 5 bases from V and 5 bases from J; junction bases left unmatched: 9. The CDR3 extends over 15 amino acids. The CDR3 DNA reads as TGTGCCAGCAGCGAGATAGCGGGGGTTATGGAGACCCAGTACTTC. Translation: CASSEIAGVMETQYF.